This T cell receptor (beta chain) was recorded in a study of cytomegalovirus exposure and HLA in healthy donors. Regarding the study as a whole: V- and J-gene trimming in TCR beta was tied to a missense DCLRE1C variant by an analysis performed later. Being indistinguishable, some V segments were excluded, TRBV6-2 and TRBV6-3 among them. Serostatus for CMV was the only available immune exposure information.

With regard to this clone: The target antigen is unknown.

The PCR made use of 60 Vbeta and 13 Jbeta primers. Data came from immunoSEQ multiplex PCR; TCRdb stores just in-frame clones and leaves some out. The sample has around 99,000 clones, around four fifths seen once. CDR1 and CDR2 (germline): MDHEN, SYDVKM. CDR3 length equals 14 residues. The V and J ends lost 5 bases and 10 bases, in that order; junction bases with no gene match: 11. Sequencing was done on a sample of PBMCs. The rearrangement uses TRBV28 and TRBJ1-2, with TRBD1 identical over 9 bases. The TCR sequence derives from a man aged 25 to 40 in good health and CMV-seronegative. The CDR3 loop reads CASSTQGARVDYTF. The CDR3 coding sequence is TGTGCCAGCAGTACACAGGGGGCAAGGGTGGACTACACCTTC.